This TCR beta chain was sequenced during a study of CD4 and CD8 cells across lung adenocarcinoma regions. Samples came from patients with localized non-small cell lung adenocarcinoma. This clonotype was picked up many times. MiXCR, applied by TCRdb to the PCR reads, yields one record per CDR3 protein. The repertoire holds some 16,000 distinct CDR3 sequences, around 50% seen once, with around a third in the top ten. This clonotype was sampled from a female donor with lung adenocarcinoma. The CD4 and CD8 labels of this study may be unreliable. Sequencing was carried out using CD8+ T cells from the center of a lung tumor.

The CDR3 DNA reads as TGCGCCAGCAGTGAGTTTAGCCTTCCTAACTATGGCTACACCTTC. It encodes CASSEFSLPNYGYTF. This sequence joins TRBV10-2 and TRBJ1-2; D not resolved. V dropped 1 base and J dropped 0 bases, with 9 bases sitting between them. Germline CDR1 is WSHSY and CDR2 is SAAADI. The CDR3 has 15 residues.